The entry below gives a single T cell receptor beta chain sequence along with its context. The entry originates in a study of blood T cell repertoires in COVID-19. Study overall: Acute and convalescent COVID-19 samples came from the United States, Italy and Spain.

This CDR3 has 12 residues. CDR1 and CDR2 from the germline V gene are MDHEN and SYDVKM. Trimming shortened V by 5 bases and J by 9 bases, and 11 bases separated the two germline ends. Clones were read by immunoSEQ multiplex PCR, and TCRdb kept only the in-frame ones, dropping some. The data hold about 120,000 clones, with nearly 70% observed a single time. The V call is TRBV28, the J call TRBJ1-5; D might be TRBD1 (5 bases). This TCR derives from a woman aged 70 to 79 with acute or convalescent COVID-19. The source material was peripheral blood. The CDR3 DNA follows: TGTGCCAGCAGTCTTGGGAGGGGGCCCCAGCATTTT. Translated, it gives CASSLGRGPQHF. Full variable domain (outside the CDR3, taken from reference TRBV28 and TRBJ1-5): DVKVTQSSRYLVKRTGEKVFLECVQDMDHENMFWYRQDPGLGLRLIYFSYDVKMKEKGDIPEGYSVSREKKERFSLILESASTNQTSMYLCASSLGRGPQHFGDGTRLSIL.